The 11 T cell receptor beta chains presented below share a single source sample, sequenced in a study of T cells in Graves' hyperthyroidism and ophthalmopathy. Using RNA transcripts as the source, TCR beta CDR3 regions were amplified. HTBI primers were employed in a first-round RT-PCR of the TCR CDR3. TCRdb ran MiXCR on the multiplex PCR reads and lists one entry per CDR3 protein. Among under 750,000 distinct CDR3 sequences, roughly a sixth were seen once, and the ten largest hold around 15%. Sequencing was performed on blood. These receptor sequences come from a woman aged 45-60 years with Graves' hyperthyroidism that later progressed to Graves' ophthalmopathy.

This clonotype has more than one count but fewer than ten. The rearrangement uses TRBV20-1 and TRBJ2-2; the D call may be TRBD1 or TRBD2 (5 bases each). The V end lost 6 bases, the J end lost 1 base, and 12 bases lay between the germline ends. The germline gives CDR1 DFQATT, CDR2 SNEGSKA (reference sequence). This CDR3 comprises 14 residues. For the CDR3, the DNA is TGCAGTGCACCGGGACGGCTGAACACCGGGGAGCTGTTTTTT. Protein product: CSAPGRLNTGELFF.

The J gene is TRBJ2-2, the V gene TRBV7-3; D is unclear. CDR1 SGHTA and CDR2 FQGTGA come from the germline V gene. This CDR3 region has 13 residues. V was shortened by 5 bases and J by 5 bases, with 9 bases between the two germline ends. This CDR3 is CASSIGPTGELFF. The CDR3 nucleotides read TGTGCCAGCAGCATTGGTCCAACCGGGGAGCTGTTTTTT.

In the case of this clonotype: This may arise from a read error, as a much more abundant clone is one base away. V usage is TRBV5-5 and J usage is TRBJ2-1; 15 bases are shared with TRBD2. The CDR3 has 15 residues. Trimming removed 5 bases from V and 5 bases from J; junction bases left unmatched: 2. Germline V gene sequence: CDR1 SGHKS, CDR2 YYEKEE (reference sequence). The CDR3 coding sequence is TGTGCCAGCAGTCGGACTAGCGGGGGGGACAATGAGCAGTTCTTC. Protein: CASSRTSGGDNEQFF.

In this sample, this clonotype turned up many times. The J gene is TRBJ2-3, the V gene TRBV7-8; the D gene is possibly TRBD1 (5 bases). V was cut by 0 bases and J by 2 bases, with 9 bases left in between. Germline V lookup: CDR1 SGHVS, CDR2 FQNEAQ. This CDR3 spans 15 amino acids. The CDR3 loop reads CASSLAYGHTDTQYF. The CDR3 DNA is TGTGCCAGCAGCTTAGCGTACGGACACACAGATACGCAGTATTTT. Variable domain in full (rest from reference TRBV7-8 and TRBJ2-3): GAGVSQSPRYKVAKRGQDVALRCDPISGHVSLFWYQQALGQGPEFLTYFQNEAQLDKSGLPSDRFFAERPEGSVSTLKIQRTQQEDSAVYLCASSLAYGHTDTQYFGPGTRLTVL.

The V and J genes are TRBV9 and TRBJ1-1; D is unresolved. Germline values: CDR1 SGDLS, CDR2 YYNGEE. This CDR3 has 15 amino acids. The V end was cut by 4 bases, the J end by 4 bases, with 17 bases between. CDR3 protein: CASSRGEFTTTEAFF. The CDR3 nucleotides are TGTGCCAGCAGCCGTGGGGAATTTACCACCACTGAAGCTTTCTTT.

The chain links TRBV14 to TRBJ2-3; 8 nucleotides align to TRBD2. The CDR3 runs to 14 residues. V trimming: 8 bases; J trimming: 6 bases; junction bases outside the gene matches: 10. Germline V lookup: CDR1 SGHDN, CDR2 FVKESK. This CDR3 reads CASDRGAGADTQYF. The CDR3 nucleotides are TGTGCCAGCGATAGAGGAGCGGGAGCCGATACGCAGTATTTT.

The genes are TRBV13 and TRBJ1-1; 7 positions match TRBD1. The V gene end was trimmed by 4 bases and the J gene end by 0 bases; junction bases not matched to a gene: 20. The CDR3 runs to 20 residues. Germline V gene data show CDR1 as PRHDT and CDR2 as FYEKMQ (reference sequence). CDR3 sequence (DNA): TGTGCCAGCAGCTCAGAATTAGGGACAGATGTTGGGATAATGAACACTGAAGCTTTCTTT. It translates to CASSSELGTDVGIMNTEAFF.

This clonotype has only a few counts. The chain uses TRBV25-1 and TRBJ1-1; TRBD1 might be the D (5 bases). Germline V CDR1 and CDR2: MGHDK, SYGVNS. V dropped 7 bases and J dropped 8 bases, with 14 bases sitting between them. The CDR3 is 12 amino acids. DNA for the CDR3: TGTGCCAGCACCGAGGGACTGGGAGAAGCTTTCTTT. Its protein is CASTEGLGEAFF.

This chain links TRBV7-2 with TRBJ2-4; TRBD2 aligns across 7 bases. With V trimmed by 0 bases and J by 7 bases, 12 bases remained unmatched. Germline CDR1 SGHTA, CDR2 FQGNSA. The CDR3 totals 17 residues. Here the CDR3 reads CASSLADTRLASNIQYF. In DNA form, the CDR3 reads TGTGCCAGCAGCTTAGCGGATACGCGACTAGCTTCGAACATTCAGTACTTC.

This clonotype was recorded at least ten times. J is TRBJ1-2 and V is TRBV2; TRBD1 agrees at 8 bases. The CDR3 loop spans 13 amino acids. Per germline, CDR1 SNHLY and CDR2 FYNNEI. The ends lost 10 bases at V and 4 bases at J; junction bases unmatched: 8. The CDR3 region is CAKSGGEVYGYTF. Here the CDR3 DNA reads TGTGCCAAATCAGGGGGCGAAGTCTATGGCTACACCTTC.

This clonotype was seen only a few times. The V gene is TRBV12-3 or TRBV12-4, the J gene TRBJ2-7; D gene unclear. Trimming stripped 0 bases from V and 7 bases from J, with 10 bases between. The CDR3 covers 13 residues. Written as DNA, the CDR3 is TGTGCCAGCAGTTTAGCCCCCACGTGGGAGCAGTACTTC. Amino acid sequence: CASSLAPTWEQYF.